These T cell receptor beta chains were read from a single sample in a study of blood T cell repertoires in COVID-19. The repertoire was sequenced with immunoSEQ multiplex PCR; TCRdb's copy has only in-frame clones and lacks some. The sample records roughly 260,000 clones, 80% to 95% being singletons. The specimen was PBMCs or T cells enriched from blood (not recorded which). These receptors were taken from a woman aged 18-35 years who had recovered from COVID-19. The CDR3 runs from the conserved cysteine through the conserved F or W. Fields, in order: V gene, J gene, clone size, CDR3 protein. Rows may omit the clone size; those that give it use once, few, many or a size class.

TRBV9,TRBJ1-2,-,CASTLTGSNYGYTF
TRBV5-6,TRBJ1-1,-,CASSLLAGKDTEAFF
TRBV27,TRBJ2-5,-,CASSLGLDRETQYF
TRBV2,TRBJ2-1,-,CASSRATSNEQFF
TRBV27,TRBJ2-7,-,CASSAFRASYEQYF
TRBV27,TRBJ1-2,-,CASSRRQGLNYGYTF
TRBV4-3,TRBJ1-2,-,CASSQQGRGYTF
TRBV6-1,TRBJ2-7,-,CASSEERSGTYEQYF
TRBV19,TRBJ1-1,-,CASSPRQGGNTEAFF
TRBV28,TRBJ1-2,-,CASSFGRVRGYTF
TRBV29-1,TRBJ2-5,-,CSVERAGGPKTQYF
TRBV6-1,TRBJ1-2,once,CASSDPLNYGYTF
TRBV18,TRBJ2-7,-,CASSPDRGEQYF